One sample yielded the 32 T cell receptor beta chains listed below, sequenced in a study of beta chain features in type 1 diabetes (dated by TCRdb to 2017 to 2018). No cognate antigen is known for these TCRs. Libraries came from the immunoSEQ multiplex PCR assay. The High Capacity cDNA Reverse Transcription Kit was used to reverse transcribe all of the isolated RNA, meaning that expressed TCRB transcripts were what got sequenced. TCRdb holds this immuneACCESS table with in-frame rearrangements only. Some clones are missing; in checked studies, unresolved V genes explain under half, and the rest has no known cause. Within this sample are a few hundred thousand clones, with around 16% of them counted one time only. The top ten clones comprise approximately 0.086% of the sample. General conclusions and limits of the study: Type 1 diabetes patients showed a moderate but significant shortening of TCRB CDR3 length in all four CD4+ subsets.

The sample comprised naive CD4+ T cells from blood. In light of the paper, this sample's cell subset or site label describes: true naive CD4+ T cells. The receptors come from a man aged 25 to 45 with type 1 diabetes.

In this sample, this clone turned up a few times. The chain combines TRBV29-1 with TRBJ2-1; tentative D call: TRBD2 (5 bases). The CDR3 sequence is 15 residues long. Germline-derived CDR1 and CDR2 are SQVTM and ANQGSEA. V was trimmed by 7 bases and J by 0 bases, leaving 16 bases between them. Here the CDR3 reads CSARGRLSSYNEQFF. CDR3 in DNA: TGCAGCGCCCGAGGGCGGTTGAGCTCCTACAATGAGCAGTTCTTC.

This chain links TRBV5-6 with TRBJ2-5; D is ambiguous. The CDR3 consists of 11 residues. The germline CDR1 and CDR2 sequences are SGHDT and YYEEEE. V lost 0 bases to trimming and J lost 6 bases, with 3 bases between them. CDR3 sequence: CASSLGKTQYF. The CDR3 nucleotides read TGTGCCAGCAGCTTGGGAAAGACCCAGTACTTC.

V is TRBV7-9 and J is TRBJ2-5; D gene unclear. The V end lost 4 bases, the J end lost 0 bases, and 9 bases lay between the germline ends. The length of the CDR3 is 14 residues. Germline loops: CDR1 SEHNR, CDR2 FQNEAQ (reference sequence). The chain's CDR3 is CASSSTRYQETQYF. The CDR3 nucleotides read TGTGCCAGCAGCTCGACACGGTACCAAGAGACCCAGTACTTC.

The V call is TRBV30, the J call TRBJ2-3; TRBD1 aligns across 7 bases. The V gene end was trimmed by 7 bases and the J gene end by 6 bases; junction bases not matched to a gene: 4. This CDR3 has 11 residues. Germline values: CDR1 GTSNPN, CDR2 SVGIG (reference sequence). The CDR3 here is CALGGGDTQYF. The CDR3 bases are TGTGCCTTAGGGGGCGGGGATACGCAGTATTTT.

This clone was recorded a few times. The CDR3 DNA sequence: TGTGCCAGCAGCTTAGGAGGGGGCTCCTACAATGAGCAGTTCTTC. It encodes CASSLGGGSYNEQFF. The rearrangement uses TRBV11-1 and TRBJ2-1; possibly TRBD1 for D (6 bases). Looked up from germline, CDR1 is SGHAT and CDR2 is FQDESV (reference sequence). This CDR3 is built from 15 residues. Trimming took 1 base from V and 0 from J, leaving 7 bases between them.

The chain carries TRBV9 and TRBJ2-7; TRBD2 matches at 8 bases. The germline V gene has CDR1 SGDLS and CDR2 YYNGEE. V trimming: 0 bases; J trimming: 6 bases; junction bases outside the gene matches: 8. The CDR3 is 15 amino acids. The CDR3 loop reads CASSVGGLDRSEQYF. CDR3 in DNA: TGTGCCAGCAGCGTAGGGGGACTAGATCGGTCCGAGCAGTACTTC. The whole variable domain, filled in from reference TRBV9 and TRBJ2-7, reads DSGVTQTPKHLITATGQRVTLRCSPRSGDLSVYWYQQSLDQGLQFLIQYYNGEERAKGNILERFSAQQFPDLHSELNLSSLELGDSALYFCASSVGGLDRSEQYFGPGTRLTVT.

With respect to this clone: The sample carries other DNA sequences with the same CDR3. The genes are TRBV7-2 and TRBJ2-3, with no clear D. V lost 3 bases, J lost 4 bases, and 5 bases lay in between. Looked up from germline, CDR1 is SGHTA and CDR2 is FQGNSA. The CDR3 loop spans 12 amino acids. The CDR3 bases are TGTGCCAGCAGCTTTTCCTCAGATACGCAGTATTTT. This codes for CASSFSSDTQYF.

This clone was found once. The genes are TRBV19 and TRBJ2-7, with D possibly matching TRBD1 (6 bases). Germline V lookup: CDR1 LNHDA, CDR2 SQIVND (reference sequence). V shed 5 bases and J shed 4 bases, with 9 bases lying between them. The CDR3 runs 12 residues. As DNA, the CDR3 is TGTGCCAGTAGTCTACAGGGATACGAGCAGTACTTC. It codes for CASSLQGYEQYF. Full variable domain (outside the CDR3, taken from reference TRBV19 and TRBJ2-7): DGGITQSPKYLFRKEGQNVTLSCEQNLNHDAMYWYRQDPGQGLRLIYYSQIVNDFQKGDIAEGYSVSREKKESFPLTVTSAQKNPTAFYLCASSLQGYEQYFGPGTRLTVT.

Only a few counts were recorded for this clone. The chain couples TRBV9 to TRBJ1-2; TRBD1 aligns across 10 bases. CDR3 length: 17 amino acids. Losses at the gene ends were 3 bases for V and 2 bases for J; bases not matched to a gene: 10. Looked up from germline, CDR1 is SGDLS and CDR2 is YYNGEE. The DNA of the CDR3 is TGTGCCAGCAGCGCATCCCATCCGGGACAGGGGAACTATGGCTACACCTTC. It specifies CASSASHPGQGNYGYTF.

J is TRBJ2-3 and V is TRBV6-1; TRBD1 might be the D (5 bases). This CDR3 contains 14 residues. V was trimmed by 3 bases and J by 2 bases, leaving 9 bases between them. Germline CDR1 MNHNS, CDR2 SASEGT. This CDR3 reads CASSESGNTDTQYF. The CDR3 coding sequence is TGTGCCAGCAGTGAGTCAGGGAACACAGATACGCAGTATTTT.

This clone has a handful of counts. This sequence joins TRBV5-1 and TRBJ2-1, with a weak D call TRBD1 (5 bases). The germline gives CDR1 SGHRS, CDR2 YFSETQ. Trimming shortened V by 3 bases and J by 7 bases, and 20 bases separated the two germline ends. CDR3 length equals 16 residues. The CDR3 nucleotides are TGCGCCAGCAGCTGGAACCCTAGTAGGGGTGGAAATGAGCAGTTCTTC. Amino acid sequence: CASSWNPSRGGNEQFF.

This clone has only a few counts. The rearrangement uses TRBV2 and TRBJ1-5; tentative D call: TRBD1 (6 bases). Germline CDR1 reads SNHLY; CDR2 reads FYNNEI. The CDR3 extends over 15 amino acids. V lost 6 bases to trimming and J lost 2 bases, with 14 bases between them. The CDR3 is CASRQDSSGNQPQHF. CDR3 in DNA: TGTGCCAGCAGGCAGGACAGTAGTGGCAATCAGCCCCAGCATTTT.

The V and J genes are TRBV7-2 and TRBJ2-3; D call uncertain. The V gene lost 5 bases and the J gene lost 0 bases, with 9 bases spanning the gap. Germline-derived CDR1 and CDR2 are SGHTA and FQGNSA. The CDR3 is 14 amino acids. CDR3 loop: CASSQTRSTDTQYF. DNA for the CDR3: TGTGCCAGCAGCCAGACTCGAAGCACAGATACGCAGTATTTT.

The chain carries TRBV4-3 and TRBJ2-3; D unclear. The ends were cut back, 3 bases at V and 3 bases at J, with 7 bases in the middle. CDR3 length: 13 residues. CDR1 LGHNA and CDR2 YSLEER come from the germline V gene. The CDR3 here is CASSHVGTDTQYF. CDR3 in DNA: TGCGCCAGCAGCCATGTGGGTACAGATACGCAGTATTTT.

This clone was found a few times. CDR3 nucleotide sequence: TGTGCCAGCAGTTACTCAGGGACAGGGGAAGAGACCCAGTACTTC. Translating it yields CASSYSGTGEETQYF. V is TRBV6-5 and J is TRBJ2-5; 10 nucleotides match TRBD1. J lost 3 bases, V lost 0 bases, and 1 base had no gene match. In germline, CDR1 is MNHEY, CDR2 SVGAGI. The CDR3 contains 15 residues.

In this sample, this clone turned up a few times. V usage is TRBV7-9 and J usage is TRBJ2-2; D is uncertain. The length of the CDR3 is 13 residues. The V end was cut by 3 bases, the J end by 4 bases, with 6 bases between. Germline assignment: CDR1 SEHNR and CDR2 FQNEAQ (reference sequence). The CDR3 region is CASSFSGTGELFF. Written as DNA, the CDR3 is TGTGCCAGCAGCTTTAGTGGCACCGGGGAGCTGTTTTTT.

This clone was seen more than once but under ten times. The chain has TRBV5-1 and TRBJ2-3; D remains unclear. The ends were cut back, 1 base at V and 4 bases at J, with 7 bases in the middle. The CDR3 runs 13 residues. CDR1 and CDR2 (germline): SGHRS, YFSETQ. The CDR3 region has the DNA TGCGCCAGCAGCTTGTCGGCTGCAGATACGCAGTATTTT. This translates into CASSLSAADTQYF. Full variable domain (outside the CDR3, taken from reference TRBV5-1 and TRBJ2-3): KAGVTQTPRYLIKTRGQQVTLSCSPISGHRSVSWYQQTPGQGLQFLFEYFSETQRNKGNFPGRFSGRQFSNSRSEMNVSTLELGDSALYLCASSLSAADTQYFGPGTRLTVL.

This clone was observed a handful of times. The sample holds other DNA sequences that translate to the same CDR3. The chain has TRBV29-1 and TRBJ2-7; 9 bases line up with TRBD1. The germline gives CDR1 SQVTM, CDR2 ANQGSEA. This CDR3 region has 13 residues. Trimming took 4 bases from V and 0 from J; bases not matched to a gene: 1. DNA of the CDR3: TGCAGCGTTGTGGGACAGGGCTCCTACGAGCAGTACTTC. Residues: CSVVGQGSYEQYF.

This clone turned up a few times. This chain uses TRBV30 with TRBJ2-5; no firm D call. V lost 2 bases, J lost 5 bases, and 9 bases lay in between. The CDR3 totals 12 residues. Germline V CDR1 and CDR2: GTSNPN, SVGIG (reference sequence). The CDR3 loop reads CAWSPAGETQYF. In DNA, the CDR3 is TGTGCCTGGAGTCCTGCCGGGGAGACCCAGTACTTC.

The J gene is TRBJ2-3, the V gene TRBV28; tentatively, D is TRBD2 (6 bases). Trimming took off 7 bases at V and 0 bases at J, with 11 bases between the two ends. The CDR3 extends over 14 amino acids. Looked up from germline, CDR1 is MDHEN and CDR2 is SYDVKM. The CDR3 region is CASTGRFSTDTQYF. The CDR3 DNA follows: TGTGCCAGCACAGGGAGGTTTAGCACAGATACGCAGTATTTT.

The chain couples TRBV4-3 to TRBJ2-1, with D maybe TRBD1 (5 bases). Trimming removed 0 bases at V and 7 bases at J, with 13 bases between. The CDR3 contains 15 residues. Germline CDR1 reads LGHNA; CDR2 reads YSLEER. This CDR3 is CASSQESAGQNEQFF. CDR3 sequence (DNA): TGCGCCAGCAGCCAAGAGTCAGCAGGGCAGAATGAGCAGTTCTTC.

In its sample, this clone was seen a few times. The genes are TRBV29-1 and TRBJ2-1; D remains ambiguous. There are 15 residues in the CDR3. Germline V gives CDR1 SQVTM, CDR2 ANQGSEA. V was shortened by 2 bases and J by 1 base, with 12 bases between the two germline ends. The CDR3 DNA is TGCAGCGTTGAACGGCGCGGCCCTTCCTACAATGAGCAGTTCTTC. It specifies CSVERRGPSYNEQFF.

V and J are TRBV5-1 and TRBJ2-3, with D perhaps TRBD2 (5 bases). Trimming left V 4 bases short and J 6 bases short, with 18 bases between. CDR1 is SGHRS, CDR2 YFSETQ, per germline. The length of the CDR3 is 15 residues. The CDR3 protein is CASSAGGQSVDTQYF. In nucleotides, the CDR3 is TGCGCCAGCAGCGCCGGCGGGCAGAGCGTGGATACGCAGTATTTT.

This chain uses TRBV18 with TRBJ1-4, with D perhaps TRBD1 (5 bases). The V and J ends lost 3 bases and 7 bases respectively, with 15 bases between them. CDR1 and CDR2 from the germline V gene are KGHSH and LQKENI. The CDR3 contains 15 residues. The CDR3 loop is CASSPAGLPSEKLFF. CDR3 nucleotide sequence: TGTGCCAGCTCACCCGCAGGGCTCCCGAGTGAAAAACTGTTTTTT.

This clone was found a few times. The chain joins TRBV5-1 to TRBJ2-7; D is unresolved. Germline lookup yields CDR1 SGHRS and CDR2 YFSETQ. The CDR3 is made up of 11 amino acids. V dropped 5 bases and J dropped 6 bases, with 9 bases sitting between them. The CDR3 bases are TGCGCCAGCAGGGGCGGCCCCGAGCAGTACTTC. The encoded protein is CASRGGPEQYF.

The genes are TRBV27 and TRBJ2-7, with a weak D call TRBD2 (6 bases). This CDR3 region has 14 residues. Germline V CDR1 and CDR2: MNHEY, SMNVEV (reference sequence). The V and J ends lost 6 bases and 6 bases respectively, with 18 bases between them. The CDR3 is CASRHFPEGGEQYF. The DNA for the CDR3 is TGTGCCAGCAGACATTTCCCCGAGGGAGGCGAGCAGTACTTC.

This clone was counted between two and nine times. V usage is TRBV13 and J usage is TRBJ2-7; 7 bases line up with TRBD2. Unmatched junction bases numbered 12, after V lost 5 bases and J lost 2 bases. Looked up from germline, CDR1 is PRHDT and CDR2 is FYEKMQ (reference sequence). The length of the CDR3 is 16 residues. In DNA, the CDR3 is TGTGCCAGCAGCGGGGGGGACTACCGATACCCCTACGAGCAGTACTTC. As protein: CASSGGDYRYPYEQYF. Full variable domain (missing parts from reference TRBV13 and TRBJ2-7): AAGVIQSPRHLIKEKRETATLKCYPIPRHDTVYWYQQGPGQDPQFLISFYEKMQSDKGSIPDRFSAQQFSDYHSELNMSSLELGDSALYFCASSGGDYRYPYEQYFGPGTRLTVT.

CDR3 in DNA: TGCGCCAGCAGCCAACTGCAGCAGTATAATGAAAAACTGTTTTTT. Translation: CASSQLQQYNEKLFF. V and J are TRBV4-1 and TRBJ1-4; D unresolved. This CDR3 region has 15 residues. CDR1 is MGHRA and CDR2 is YSYEKL in the germline V gene. V was trimmed by 2 bases and J by 4 bases, leaving 11 bases between them.

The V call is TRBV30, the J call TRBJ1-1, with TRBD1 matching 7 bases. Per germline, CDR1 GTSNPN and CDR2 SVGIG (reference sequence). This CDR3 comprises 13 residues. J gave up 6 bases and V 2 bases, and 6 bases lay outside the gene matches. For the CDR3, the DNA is TGTGCCTGGAGTCCCCGCACAGGGGCTGAAGCTTTCTTT. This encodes CAWSPRTGAEAFF.

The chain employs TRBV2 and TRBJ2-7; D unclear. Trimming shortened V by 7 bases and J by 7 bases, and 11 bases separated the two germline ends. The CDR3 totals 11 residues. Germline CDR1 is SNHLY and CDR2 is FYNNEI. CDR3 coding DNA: TGTGCCAGCATCTATAGCAGTGAGCAGTACTTC. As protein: CASIYSSEQYF.

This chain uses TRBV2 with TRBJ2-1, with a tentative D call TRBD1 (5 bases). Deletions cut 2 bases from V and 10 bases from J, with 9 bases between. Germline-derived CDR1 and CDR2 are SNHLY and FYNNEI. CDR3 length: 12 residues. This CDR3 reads CASSEWAGEQFF. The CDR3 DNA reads TGTGCCAGCAGTGAATGGGCAGGGGAGCAGTTCTTC.

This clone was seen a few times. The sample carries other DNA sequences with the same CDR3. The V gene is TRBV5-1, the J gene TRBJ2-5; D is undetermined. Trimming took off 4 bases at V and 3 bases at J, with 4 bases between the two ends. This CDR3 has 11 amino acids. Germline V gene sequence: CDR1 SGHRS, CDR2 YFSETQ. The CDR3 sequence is CASSLEETQYF. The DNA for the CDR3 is TGCGCCAGCAGCCTTGAAGAGACCCAGTACTTC.